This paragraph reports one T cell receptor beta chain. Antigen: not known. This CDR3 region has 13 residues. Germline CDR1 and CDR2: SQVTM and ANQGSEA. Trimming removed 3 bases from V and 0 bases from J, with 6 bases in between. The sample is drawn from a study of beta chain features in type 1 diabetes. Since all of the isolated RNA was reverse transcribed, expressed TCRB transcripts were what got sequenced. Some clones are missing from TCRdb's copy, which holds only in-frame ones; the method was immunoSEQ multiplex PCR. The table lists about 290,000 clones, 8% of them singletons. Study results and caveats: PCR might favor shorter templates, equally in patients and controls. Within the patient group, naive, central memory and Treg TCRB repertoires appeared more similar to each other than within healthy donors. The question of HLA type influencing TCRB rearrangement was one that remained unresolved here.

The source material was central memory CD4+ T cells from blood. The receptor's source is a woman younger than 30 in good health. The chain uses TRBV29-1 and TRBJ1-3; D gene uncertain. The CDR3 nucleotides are TGCAGCGTTGAGGGAACCTCTGGAAACACCATATATTTT. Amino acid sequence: CSVEGTSGNTIYF.